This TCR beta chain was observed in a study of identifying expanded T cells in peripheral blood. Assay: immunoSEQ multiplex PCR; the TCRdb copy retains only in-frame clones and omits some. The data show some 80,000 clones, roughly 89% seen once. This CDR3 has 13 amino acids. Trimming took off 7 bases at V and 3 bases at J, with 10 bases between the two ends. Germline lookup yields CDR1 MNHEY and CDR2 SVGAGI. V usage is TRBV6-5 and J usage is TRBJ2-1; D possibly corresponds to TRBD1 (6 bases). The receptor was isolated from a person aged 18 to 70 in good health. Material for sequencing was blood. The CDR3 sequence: CASTAGDYNEQFF. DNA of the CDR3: TGTGCCAGCACGGCAGGGGACTACAATGAGCAGTTCTTC.